The 18 T cell receptor beta chains given below trace back to one sample, sequenced in a study of blood T cell repertoires in COVID-19. Profiling relied on immunoSEQ multiplex PCR, and the TCRdb table lists in-frame clones only, not all of them. Altogether roughly 240,000 clones are present, approximately 90% being singletons, with the ten largest covering around 0.87%. Specimen: PBMCs or T cells enriched from blood (not recorded which). Receptors were obtained from a man aged 45-60 years who had been exposed to COVID-19.

The CDR3 here is CASSFGTSGSYEQYV. The CDR3 DNA reads TGTGCCAGCAGCTTTGGGACTAGCGGGAGCTACGAGCAGTACGTC. The V and J genes are TRBV11-2 and TRBJ2-7, with TRBD2 matching over 14 bases. This CDR3 comprises 15 residues. From germline, CDR1 is SGHAT and CDR2 FQNNGV. Unmatched junction bases numbered 1, after V lost 3 bases and J lost 3 bases.

The sample holds one count of this clone. The chain has TRBV28 and TRBJ1-6, with D possibly matching TRBD1 (6 bases). Germline CDR1 reads MDHEN; CDR2 reads SYDVKM. Trimming took off 1 base at V and 4 bases at J, with 11 bases between the two ends. This CDR3 is 16 amino acids long. The CDR3 DNA sequence: TGTGCCAGCAGTTTATTGTCTCAGGGGTATAATTCACCCCTCCACTTT. It codes for CASSLLSQGYNSPLHF. Full variable domain (outside the CDR3, taken from reference TRBV28 and TRBJ1-6): DVKVTQSSRYLVKRTGEKVFLECVQDMDHENMFWYRQDPGLGLRLIYFSYDVKMKEKGDIPEGYSVSREKKERFSLILESASTNQTSMYLCASSLLSQGYNSPLHFGNGTRLTVT.

The V and J genes are TRBV4-1 and TRBJ1-3; no reliable D call. Trimming took off 4 bases at V and 0 bases at J, with 10 bases between the two ends. The germline V gene encodes CDR1 MGHRA and CDR2 YSYEKL. CDR3 length equals 15 residues. CDR3 loop: CASSPHDYSGNTIYF. The DNA of the CDR3 is TGCGCCAGCAGCCCACATGACTACTCTGGAAACACCATATATTTT.

At least ten counts were recorded for this clone. The chain couples TRBV5-6 to TRBJ2-7; no firm D call. CDR3 size: 15 residues. CDR1 is SGHDT, CDR2 YYEEEE, per germline. V lost 4 bases and J 2 bases, leaving 16 bases between the germline ends. The CDR3 sequence: CASSPLSQVPYEQYF. In DNA, the CDR3 is TGTGCCAGCAGCCCGTTGAGTCAAGTTCCCTACGAGCAGTACTTC.

The chain employs TRBV10-1 and TRBJ1-1; 9 bases are a match to TRBD1. Germline V gives CDR1 WNHNN, CDR2 SYGVQD (reference sequence). CDR3 length: 15 residues. The V and J ends lost 5 bases and 3 bases, in that order; junction bases with no gene match: 7. The chain's CDR3 is CASSPGTGLYTEAFF. CDR3 sequence (DNA): TGCGCCAGCAGTCCCGGGACAGGGCTTTACACTGAAGCTTTCTTT.

The V call is TRBV19, the J call TRBJ2-1, with TRBD2 matching over 8 bases. CDR1 is LNHDA and CDR2 is SQIVND in the germline V gene (reference sequence). The V and J ends lost 6 bases and 4 bases, in that order; junction bases with no gene match: 2. This CDR3 spans 13 amino acids. This chain's CDR3 is CASRRGEYNEQFF. The CDR3 region has the DNA TGTGCCAGTAGGCGGGGGGAGTACAATGAGCAGTTCTTC.

The chain carries TRBV6-5 and TRBJ1-3, with TRBD1 as a possible D gene (5 bases). This CDR3 has 12 residues. V lost 5 bases and J 8 bases, leaving 10 bases between the germline ends. CDR1 is MNHEY, CDR2 SVGAGI, per germline. The CDR3 DNA reads TGTGCCAGCAGTAATAGGGGTGACACCATATATTTT. Translating gives CASSNRGDTIYF.

The CDR3 loop is CASSEEGVSNNQPQHF. For the CDR3, the DNA is TGTGCCAGCAGTGAAGAGGGGGTTAGCAACAATCAGCCCCAGCATTTT. V is TRBV2 and J is TRBJ1-5; TRBD1 is a possible D gene (6 bases). Germline V CDR1 and CDR2: SNHLY, FYNNEI. This CDR3 has 16 amino acids. V lost 1 base, J lost 3 bases, and 13 bases lay in between.

The genes are TRBV5-4 and TRBJ2-6, with D hard to call. This CDR3 region has 15 residues. CDR1 is SGHNT and CDR2 is YYREEE in the germline V gene (reference sequence). Deletions cut 4 bases from V and 0 bases from J, with 8 bases between. The CDR3 reads CASSPPSSGANVLTF. CDR3 bases: TGTGCCAGCAGCCCGCCGAGCTCTGGGGCCAACGTCCTGACTTTC.

The J gene is TRBJ1-5, the V gene TRBV15; D is ambiguous. The ends were cut back, 1 base at V and 1 base at J, with 5 bases in the middle. This CDR3 has 14 residues. CDR1 and CDR2 from the germline V gene are LNHNV and YYDKDF (reference sequence). This chain's CDR3 is CATSRGRSNQPQHF. The CDR3 DNA follows: TGTGCCACCAGCAGAGGCAGAAGCAATCAGCCCCAGCATTTT.

The rearrangement uses TRBV28 and TRBJ1-1, with D uncertain. V was trimmed by 1 base and J by 3 bases, leaving 12 bases between them. The CDR3 spans 15 residues. Germline loops: CDR1 MDHEN, CDR2 SYDVKM. CDR3 sequence (DNA): TGTGCCAGCAGTTTATATCCAGCGGGGTACACTGAAGCTTTCTTT. Residues: CASSLYPAGYTEAFF.

The rearrangement joins TRBV7-3 to TRBJ2-1, with D perhaps TRBD2 (5 bases). This CDR3 spans 13 amino acids. V was clipped by 5 bases and J by 4 bases, with 9 bases between them. Germline V CDR1 and CDR2: SGHTA, FQGTGA. In DNA, the CDR3 is TGTGCCAGCAGCACTTCGGGATACAATGAGCAGTTCTTC. Translated, it gives CASSTSGYNEQFF. The full variable domain, completed using reference TRBV7-3 and TRBJ2-1, is GAGVSQTPSNKVTEKGKYVELRCDPISGHTALYWYRQSLGQGPEFLIYFQGTGAADDSGLPNDRFFAVRPEGSVSTLKIQRTERGDSAVYLCASSTSGYNEQFFGPGTRLTVL.

The chain uses TRBV28 and TRBJ2-7; the match to TRBD2 covers 10 bases. CDR1 and CDR2 from the germline V gene are MDHEN and SYDVKM. Trimming took 0 bases from V and 1 from J; bases not matched to a gene: 12. The CDR3 covers 19 residues. CDR3 nucleotides: TGTGCCAGCAGTTTATGGCGGGGGCTAGCGGGGGTGAAGTCCTACGAGCAGTACTTC. Translation gives CASSLWRGLAGVKSYEQYF.

This clone showed up just once. The chain couples TRBV6-4 to TRBJ2-3; TRBD1 agrees at 8 bases. Germline trimming cut 0 bases from V and 11 bases from J; bases unmatched to any gene: 7. The CDR3 has 14 residues. Germline CDR1 is MRHNA and CDR2 is SNTAGT. The CDR3 sequence is CASSDSRLTGGQYF. CDR3 in DNA: TGTGCCAGCAGTGACTCCCGGCTCACAGGGGGGCAGTATTTT.

V and J are TRBV29-1 and TRBJ1-1; tentatively, D is TRBD1 (6 bases). With 4 bases removed from V and 4 bases from J, the gap between germline ends came to 13 bases. The CDR3 sequence is 13 residues long. The germline V gene has CDR1 SQVTM and CDR2 ANQGSEA. The CDR3 loop is CSVVSQQGTEAFF. The CDR3 DNA reads as TGCAGCGTTGTTAGCCAACAGGGCACTGAAGCTTTCTTT.

The chain combines TRBV5-1 with TRBJ1-6; D is unresolved. The CDR3 sequence is 16 residues long. Germline V gives CDR1 SGHRS, CDR2 YFSETQ. V lost 4 bases, J lost 8 bases, and 19 bases lay in between. The CDR3 sequence: CASSPDRPYVYSPLHF. CDR3 nucleotides: TGCGCCAGCAGCCCCGATCGTCCCTATGTTTATTCACCCCTCCACTTT. Based on the CDR3 plus reference TRBV5-1 and TRBJ1-6, the full variable domain is KAGVTQTPRYLIKTRGQQVTLSCSPISGHRSVSWYQQTPGQGLQFLFEYFSETQRNKGNFPGRFSGRQFSNSRSEMNVSTLELGDSALYLCASSPDRPYVYSPLHFGNGTRLTVT.

The V gene is TRBV11-3, the J gene TRBJ2-7; 7 bases line up with TRBD1. Trimming cost V 0 bases and J 2 bases; bases outside gene matches: 10. CDR1 and CDR2 (germline): SGHNT, YENEEA. This CDR3 is built from 17 residues. DNA of the CDR3: TGTGCCAGCAGCTTAGATTTGTGGACAGGAGAACCCTACGAGCAGTACTTC. It specifies CASSLDLWTGEPYEQYF.

The chain employs TRBV27 and TRBJ1-1, with D uncertain. CDR3 length: 13 amino acids. Germline V gives CDR1 MNHEY, CDR2 SMNVEV (reference sequence). V lost 1 base, J lost 4 bases, and 7 bases lay in between. CDR3 sequence reads: CASSLFRSTEAFF. DNA for the CDR3: TGTGCCAGCAGTTTATTCCGGAGCACTGAAGCTTTCTTT.